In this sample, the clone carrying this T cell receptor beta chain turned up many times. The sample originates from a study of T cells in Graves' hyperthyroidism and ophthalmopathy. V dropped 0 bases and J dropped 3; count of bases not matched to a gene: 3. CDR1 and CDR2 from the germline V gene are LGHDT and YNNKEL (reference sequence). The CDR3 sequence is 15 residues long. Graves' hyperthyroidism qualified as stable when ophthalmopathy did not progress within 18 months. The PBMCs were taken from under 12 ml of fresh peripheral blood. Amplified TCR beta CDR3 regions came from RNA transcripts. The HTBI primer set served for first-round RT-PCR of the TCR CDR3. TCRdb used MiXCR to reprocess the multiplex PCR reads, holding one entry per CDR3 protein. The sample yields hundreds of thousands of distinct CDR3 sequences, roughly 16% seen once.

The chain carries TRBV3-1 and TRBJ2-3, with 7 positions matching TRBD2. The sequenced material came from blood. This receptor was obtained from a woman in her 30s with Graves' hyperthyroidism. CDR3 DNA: TGTGCCAGCAGCCAAGAATATAGCGGGACAGATACGCAGTATTTT. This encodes CASSQEYSGTDTQYF.